These 8 T cell receptor beta chains share one sample of origin, sequenced in a study of control samples from healthy donors and cancer patients. Only in-frame clones appear in the TCRdb table, and some are missing; sequencing was by immunoSEQ multiplex PCR. Of 120,000 to 150,000 clones in the sample, approximately 93% were seen once. The sequencing input was blood. The receptors originated from a man younger than 35 in good health.

The J gene is TRBJ2-1, the V gene TRBV27; D gene uncertain. V was pared by 0 bases and J by 6 bases, with 6 bases between. Germline CDR1 and CDR2: MNHEY and SMNVEV (reference sequence). The CDR3 contains 13 residues. CDR3 sequence: CASSLSWGNEQFF. The CDR3 region has the DNA TGTGCCAGCAGTTTATCGTGGGGCAATGAGCAGTTCTTC.

This chain joins TRBV11-2 and TRBJ1-6; D gene ambiguous. The CDR3 consists of 14 residues. The germline V gene encodes CDR1 SGHAT and CDR2 FQNNGV. V lost 4 bases, J lost 4 bases, and 8 bases lay in between. The CDR3 coding sequence is TGTGCCAGCAGCTCCTTACAGTATAATTCACCCCTCCACTTT. It yields the protein CASSSLQYNSPLHF.

This clone was detected once. This chain uses TRBV19 with TRBJ2-7; 8 positions agree with TRBD2. Germline trimming cut 9 bases from V and 3 bases from J; bases unmatched to any gene: 4. This CDR3 contains 12 residues. Germline V gene data show CDR1 as LNHDA and CDR2 as SQIVND (reference sequence). Here the CDR3 DNA reads TGTGCCAGGACTAGCGCAAACTACGAGCAGTACTTC. Translation gives CARTSANYEQYF.

The chain has TRBV19 and TRBJ1-5; D is uncertain. The CDR3 has 13 amino acids. Germline CDR1 is LNHDA and CDR2 is SQIVND (reference sequence). Between the trimmed V and J ends, which lost 3 bases and 6 bases, there was a span of 9 bases. CDR3 region: CASSIGVRQPQHF. CDR3 coding DNA: TGTGCCAGTAGTATCGGGGTACGTCAGCCCCAGCATTTT.

This clone was seen once. V and J are TRBV5-1 and TRBJ2-1, with TRBD2 matching over 14 bases. V lost 4 bases and J lost 0; bases outside the gene matches: 9. This CDR3 region has 19 residues. Germline CDR1 and CDR2: SGHRS and YFSETQ. The CDR3 protein is CASSVGLAGGPSSYNEQFF. CDR3 nucleotide sequence: TGCGCCAGCAGCGTAGGACTAGCGGGGGGCCCGAGCTCCTACAATGAGCAGTTCTTC.

The J gene is TRBJ1-1, the V gene TRBV9; TRBD1 matches 8 bases. This CDR3 is built from 14 residues. Germline CDR1 is SGDLS and CDR2 is YYNGEE. V shed 2 bases, J shed 7 bases, and the junction held 7 bases outside the gene matches. The CDR3 sequence: CASSVVTGAGEAFF. CDR3 sequence (DNA): TGTGCCAGCAGCGTGGTGACAGGGGCCGGTGAAGCTTTCTTT.

The gene calls are TRBV11-2 and TRBJ1-1; D is unresolved. Germline CDR1 SGHAT, CDR2 FQNNGV. CDR3 length: 12 residues. The V gene lost 5 bases and the J gene lost 8 bases, with 12 bases spanning the gap. In DNA, the CDR3 is TGTGCCAGCAGCCCCCCCGGTGGGGAAGCTTTCTTT. It is translated as CASSPPGGEAFF.

The genes are TRBV10-3 and TRBJ1-1; 7 bases match TRBD1. This CDR3 region has 20 residues. The V and J ends lost 2 bases and 3 bases, in that order; junction bases with no gene match: 21. CDR1 ENHRY and CDR2 SYGVKD come from the germline V gene. The CDR3 bases are TGTGCCATCAGTGAGCGATCCCTCGGCGAAGGGGGCGCAGGAGACACTGAAGCTTTCTTT. Residues: CAISERSLGEGGAGDTEAFF.